These 4 T cell receptor beta chains originate from one sample sequenced in a study of blood T cell repertoires in COVID-19. The method was immunoSEQ multiplex PCR; TCRdb's version includes in-frame clones alone and lacks a portion of them. The sample contains roughly 240,000 clones, 86% of which appear only once. The sequencing sample was made of peripheral blood. These receptors were obtained from a woman aged 55 to 70 who had recovered from COVID-19.

The chain has TRBV11-2 and TRBJ2-2; the match to TRBD2 covers 8 bases. This CDR3 region has 16 residues. V lost 2 bases to trimming and J lost 4 bases; unmatched junction nucleotides: 6. The germline V gene has CDR1 SGHAT and CDR2 FQNNGV. CDR3 protein: CASSLMRGVVTGELFF. For the CDR3, the DNA is TGTGCCAGCAGCTTAATGCGGGGGGTAGTCACCGGGGAGCTGTTTTTT.

This chain uses TRBV18 with TRBJ2-3; TRBD2 agrees at 10 bases. The CDR3 is made up of 19 amino acids. From germline, CDR1 is KGHSH and CDR2 LQKENI. The junction had 16 bases not matched to a gene; V was cut back by 2 bases and J by 5 bases. The CDR3 here is CASSPGRGQAGGIRDTQYF. CDR3 in DNA: TGTGCCAGCTCACCAGGACGCGGCCAAGCGGGGGGGATAAGAGATACGCAGTATTTT.

The chain recombines TRBV5-1 with TRBJ1-6, with 8 bases aligning to TRBD1. CDR1 is SGHRS, CDR2 YFSETQ, per germline. With V trimmed by 4 bases and J by 8 bases, 8 bases remained unmatched. The CDR3 has 15 residues. CDR3 sequence reads: CASSPRTGLDSPLHF. In DNA, the CDR3 is TGCGCCAGCAGCCCCCGGACAGGGTTGGATTCACCCCTCCACTTT. Looking up the rest from reference TRBV5-1 and TRBJ1-6 gives the full variable domain: KAGVTQTPRYLIKTRGQQVTLSCSPISGHRSVSWYQQTPGQGLQFLFEYFSETQRNKGNFPGRFSGRQFSNSRSEMNVSTLELGDSALYLCASSPRTGLDSPLHFGNGTRLTVT.

This chain links TRBV18 with TRBJ1-1, with 7 bases fitting TRBD1. This CDR3 has 15 amino acids. V gave up 6 bases and J gave up 0 bases; unmatched junction bases: 7. Germline V lookup: CDR1 KGHSH, CDR2 LQKENI. The CDR3 spells CASSLGGSLNTEAFF. CDR3 nucleotide sequence: TGTGCCAGCTCCCTAGGGGGCAGTTTGAACACTGAAGCTTTCTTT.